This T cell receptor (beta chain) was sequenced for a study of cytomegalovirus exposure and HLA in healthy donors. Researchers ran the PCR with 60 Vbeta and 13 Jbeta primers. Assay: immunoSEQ multiplex PCR; the TCRdb copy retains only in-frame clones and omits some. The sample lists about 170,000 clones; approximately 86% were seen once. Findings and limits, study-wide: Across donors, presence/absence analyses took sequencing depth to be roughly uniform. Later analysis revealed greater clonal expansion in HLA-associated TCR beta chains than in equally common others. Reports indicate that TCR beta sequences accurately predicted the HLA-A and HLA-B alleles of most subjects. In vitro data verified a few CMV-associated chains as specific for CMV antigens.

In its sample, this clone was seen a few times. No antigen is known for it. This sequence originates from a male donor in good health and CMV-seronegative. The specimen was PBMCs.

CDR3 loop: CASSWEGQARALEQYF. The CDR3 region has the DNA TGCGCCAGCAGCTGGGAAGGACAGGCGCGGGCCCTCGAGCAGTACTTC. This chain connects TRBV5-1 to TRBJ2-7, with TRBD1 matching over 7 bases. With V trimmed by 3 bases and J by 6 bases, 15 bases remained unmatched. Looked up from germline, CDR1 is SGHRS and CDR2 is YFSETQ. The CDR3 covers 16 residues.